The rows below give T cell receptor beta chains drawn from one sample of a study of T cell responses to AZD1222 COVID-19 vaccine. Assay used: immunoSEQ multiplex PCR; TCRdb lists only in-frame clones, some missing. The data contain some 280,000 clones, around 93% of them seen just once; the ten biggest clones take up roughly 0.6%. The sample in question was peripheral blood, obtained 28 days after the second AZD1222 dose. Source of these receptors: an adult who received the AZD1222 COVID-19 vaccine. CDR3s include the opening cysteine and the closing phenylalanine or tryptophan. The order of the fields is V gene, D gene, CDR3 length, clone size, J gene, CDR3 protein, CDR3 DNA. The D gene is left open where the match is weak. Only part of the rows carry a size: once, few, many, or a class if the clone is expanded.

>TRBV12-3/TRBV12-4|TRBD1|13|NA|TRBJ1-2
CASSLGQNYGYTF
TGTGCCAGCAGTTTGGGACAGAACTATGGCTACACCTTC
>TRBV2|NA|15|NA|TRBJ1-5
CASSEDSLSNQPQHF
TGTGCCAGCAGCGAGGACAGCCTAAGCAATCAGCCCCAGCATTTT
>TRBV5-1|NA|16|NA|TRBJ1-1
CASSLADRRRELEAFF
TGCGCCAGCAGCTTGGCCGACAGAAGGCGGGAGCTAGAAGCTTTCTTT
>TRBV7-9|NA|16|NA|TRBJ1-6
CASSLEGLGSGSPLHF
TGTGCCAGCAGCTTAGAGGGTCTGGGGTCGGGCTCACCCCTCCACTTT
>TRBV24-1|NA|17|NA|TRBJ2-3
CATSDWGAVGGTDTQYF
TGTGCCACCAGTGATTGGGGCGCGGTAGGAGGGACAGATACGCAGTATTTT
>TRBV5-1|NA|14|NA|TRBJ2-5
CASSLGGAQETQYF
TGCGCCAGCAGCTTGGGCGGGGCCCAAGAGACCCAGTACTTC
>TRBV6-5|NA|12|NA|TRBJ2-1
CASGVTYNEQFF
TGTGCCAGCGGAGTAACCTACAATGAGCAGTTCTTC
>TRBV7-7|TRBD2|16|NA|TRBJ2-2
CASSPLAGAVTGELFF
TGTGCCAGCAGCCCCCTAGCGGGAGCGGTCACCGGGGAGCTGTTTTTT
>TRBV27|NA|14|NA|TRBJ2-1
CASKGTNQYNEQFF
TGTGCCAGCAAGGGGACCAACCAATACAATGAGCAGTTCTTC
>TRBV4-2|TRBD1|17|NA|TRBJ1-2
CASSQDGLTGLIYGYTF
TGTGCCAGCAGCCAAGATGGATTGACAGGGCTAATCTATGGCTACACCTTC
>TRBV24-1|NA|14|once|TRBJ1-6
CATSPRGSNSPLHF
TGTGCCACCAGTCCCAGGGGTAGTAATTCACCCCTCCACTTT
>TRBV20-1|TRBD1|14|once|TRBJ2-5
CSASGQGVWETQYF
TGCAGTGCTAGTGGCCAGGGGGTCTGGGAGACCCAGTACTTC
>TRBV3-1/TRBV3-2|NA|12|NA|TRBJ1-1
CASSQVRGEAFF
TGTGCCAGCAGCCAAGTCCGGGGAGAAGCTTTCTTT
>TRBV4-1|TRBD1|15|NA|TRBJ1-5
CASSQDRAMHQPQHF
TGCGCCAGCAGCCAGGACAGGGCGATGCATCAGCCCCAGCATTTT
>TRBV10-3|TRBD2|15|NA|TRBJ2-1
CAISALASGNNEQFF
TGTGCCATCAGTGCTCTGGCTAGCGGGAATAATGAGCAGTTCTTC
>TRBV4-2|NA|14|NA|TRBJ2-5
CASSQAGVRETQYF
TGTGCCAGCAGCCAAGCGGGAGTGCGGGAGACCCAGTACTTC
>TRBV28|NA|13|NA|TRBJ1-2
CASTPSPSYSYTF
TGTGCCAGCACTCCTTCGCCAAGTTATAGCTACACCTTC
>TRBV7-2|TRBD1|15|NA|TRBJ2-5
CASSPRRQGRETQYF
TGTGCCAGCAGCCCCCGTAGACAGGGGAGAGAGACCCAGTACTTC
>TRBV11-2|NA|14|NA|TRBJ1-1
CASSSPRGNTEAFF
TGTGCCAGCAGCTCGCCGAGGGGGAACACTGAAGCTTTCTTT
>TRBV7-9|TRBD2|15|once|TRBJ2-1
CASRPSGSSYNEQFF
TGTGCCAGCAGACCTAGCGGGAGCTCCTACAATGAGCAGTTCTTC
>TRBV6-1|NA|14|NA|TRBJ2-2
CASSEVGNTGELFF
TGTGCCAGCAGTGAAGTGGGAAACACCGGGGAGCTGTTTTTT
>TRBV18|TRBD2|15|NA|TRBJ2-3
CASSSTSDSTDTQYF
TGTGCCAGCTCTTCGACTAGCGATAGCACAGATACGCAGTATTTT
>TRBV5-1|NA|16|NA|TRBJ2-2
CASSITGTGNTGELFF
TGCGCCAGCAGCATAACCGGGACCGGGAACACCGGGGAGCTGTTTTTT
>TRBV28|NA|21|NA|TRBJ1-5
CASSLSYRRTRVAVGNQPQHF
TGTGCCAGCAGTTTATCCTACCGCCGGACAAGGGTCGCAGTGGGCAATCAGCCCCAGCATTTT
>TRBV4-3|TRBD1|14|NA|TRBJ2-7
CASSRGQDSYEQYF
TGCGCCAGCAGCCGCGGACAGGACTCCTACGAGCAGTACTTC
>TRBV29-1|NA|11|NA|TRBJ1-1
CSVTGNTEAFF
TGCAGCGTTACAGGGAACACTGAAGCTTTCTTT
>TRBV30|NA|13|NA|TRBJ1-3
CAWSLSGGNTIYF
TGTGCCTGGAGTCTCTCGGGGGGAAACACCATATATTTT
>TRBV15|NA|14|NA|TRBJ1-2
CATSRASRTDGYTF
TGTGCCACCAGCAGAGCCTCCCGGACAGATGGCTACACCTTC
>TRBV7-9|TRBD2|16|once|TRBJ2-5
CASSLTSGGPRETQYF
TGTGCCAGCAGCTTAACTAGCGGGGGGCCACGAGAGACCCAGTACTTC
>TRBV27|NA|13|NA|TRBJ1-3
CASMRGGGNTIYF
TGTGCCAGCATGAGGGGGGGAGGAAACACCATATATTTT
>TRBV14|NA|13|NA|TRBJ1-2
CASSQVNSYGYTF
TGTGCCAGCAGCCAAGTAAACTCCTATGGCTACACCTTC
>TRBV7-7|NA|13|NA|TRBJ2-3
CASSRDDTDTQYF
TGTGCTAGCAGCCGGGACGATACGGATACGCAGTATTTT
>TRBV19|TRBD2|17|few|TRBJ2-7
CASSSAGTSGSMYEQYF
TGTGCCAGTAGTAGTGCCGGGACTAGCGGGAGTATGTACGAGCAGTACTTC
>TRBV28|TRBD2|13|NA|TRBJ2-1
CASSSSGRGEQFF
TGTGCCAGCAGTTCTAGCGGGAGGGGTGAGCAGTTCTTC
>TRBV7-8|NA|14|NA|TRBJ1-2
CASSLGLLSNGYTF
TGTGCCAGCAGCTTAGGGCTGCTGTCCAATGGCTACACCTTC
>TRBV19|NA|17|NA|TRBJ2-1
CASSIDTQFSSYNEQFF
TGTGCCAGTAGTATAGATACCCAGTTCAGCTCCTACAATGAGCAGTTCTTC
>TRBV28|NA|13|NA|TRBJ1-1
CAVGPDLNTEAFF
TGTGCCGTTGGCCCGGACTTGAACACTGAAGCTTTCTTT
>TRBV7-3|TRBD1|14|NA|TRBJ1-1
CASSPTGADTEAFF
TGTGCCAGCAGCCCGACAGGGGCGGACACTGAAGCTTTCTTT
>TRBV2|NA|18|NA|TRBJ2-7
CASSEGSGRHLFLDEQYF
TGTGCCAGCAGTGAAGGGTCAGGGAGGCACCTCTTCCTCGACGAGCAGTACTTC
>TRBV5-1|NA|11|once|TRBJ1-4
CASSSDQKLFF
TGCGCCAGCAGTTCGGACCAAAAACTGTTTTTT
>TRBV14|TRBD2|16|NA|TRBJ2-2
CASSPLVAGVSGELFF
TGTGCCAGCAGCCCCCTGGTAGCGGGAGTAAGCGGGGAGCTGTTTTTT
>TRBV4-1|NA|17|NA|TRBJ2-3
CASSLVGRLRGTDTQYF
TGCGCCAGCAGCCTAGTGGGGCGCCTCAGGGGCACAGATACGCAGTATTTT
>TRBV27|NA|16|NA|TRBJ2-1
CASGNPGLSSYNEQFF
TGTGCCAGCGGTAACCCAGGGCTGAGCTCCTACAATGAGCAGTTCTTC
>TRBV19|NA|13|NA|TRBJ2-7
CASSIVSRGEQYF
TGTGCCAGTAGTATAGTTTCACGGGGAGAGCAGTACTTC
>TRBV27|NA|16|NA|TRBJ2-3
CASSFWLKTSTDTQYF
TGTGCCAGCAGTTTCTGGCTTAAGACTAGCACAGATACGCAGTATTTT
>TRBV2|NA|13|NA|TRBJ2-2
CASSPFNTGELFF
TGTGCCAGCAGTCCCTTTAACACCGGGGAGCTGTTTTTT
>TRBV10-2|NA|15|few|TRBJ1-1
CASMRGDVGNTEAFF
TGCGCCAGCATGAGGGGGGACGTGGGGAACACTGAAGCTTTCTTT
>TRBV19|TRBD1|15|NA|TRBJ1-5
CASRTTGGGGQPQHF
TGTGCCAGTAGAACCACAGGGGGCGGGGGTCAGCCCCAGCATTTT
>TRBV11-2|NA|16|NA|TRBJ2-2
CASSLAGHTNTGELFF
TGTGCCAGCAGCCTTGCCGGACACACTAACACCGGGGAGCTGTTTTTT
>TRBV7-9|TRBD1|13|NA|TRBJ1-5
CASSLGQGEAQHF
TGTGCCAGCAGCTTGGGCCAGGGGGAAGCCCAGCATTTT
>TRBV18|NA|13|NA|TRBJ1-1
CASSPGARTEAFF
TGTGCCAGCTCCCCAGGGGCGAGAACTGAAGCTTTCTTT
>TRBV5-1|TRBD2|15|NA|TRBJ2-1
CASSLDSGGATEQFF
TGCGCCAGCAGCTTGGATAGCGGGGGGGCCACTGAGCAGTTCTTC